This T cell receptor beta chain was recorded in a study of T cells after yellow fever vaccination. The V and J ends lost 5 bases and 2 bases respectively, with 19 bases between them. In germline, CDR1 is MNHEY, CDR2 SMNVEV (reference sequence). This CDR3 region has 16 residues. Many counts were recorded for this clonotype. TCRdb independently ran MiXCR on the 5' RACE reads; one entry per CDR3 protein. In the table there are tens of thousands of distinct CDR3 sequences, 10% to 13% of which are singletons. Study outcomes and limitations: The secondary response peaked faster, at day 5 versus 15, but was weaker.

The chain combines TRBV27 with TRBJ2-7; either TRBD1 or TRBD2 may supply D (7 bases each). The sequenced sample was PBMCs, either bulk or a sorted T-cell subset (CD4+, CD8+, memory, or dextramer-sorted; not recorded which), obtained approximately 15 days after the first yellow fever vaccination. This TCR derives from a man younger than 35 who received the YFV17D yellow fever vaccine. The CDR3 coding sequence is TGTGCCAGCAGTCCAGGGGGGCGGGGGTCTACCTACGAGCAGTACTTC. Amino acids: CASSPGGRGSTYEQYF.